The 30 T cell receptor beta chains listed next were all sequenced from one sample in a study of graft-versus-host responses after intestinal transplantation. The antigens of these receptors remain unknown. Here immunoSEQ multiplex PCR was the method, and the copy in TCRdb shows in-frame clones only, minus some. The sample yields about 100,000 clones, roughly 87% seen once. Sequenced material: unstimulated CD4+ T cells sorted from spleen or lymph node cells, taken before transplant. The receptors here all came from a human donor who was the organ donor for an intestinal transplant.

The rearrangement uses TRBV30 and TRBJ2-1; D is undetermined. The CDR3 consists of 11 residues. Germline assignment: CDR1 GTSNPN and CDR2 SVGIG (reference sequence). With 4 bases removed from V and 5 bases from J, the gap between germline ends came to 6 bases. In DNA form, the CDR3 reads TGTGCCTGGATGGGGAACAATGAGCAGTTCTTC. Amino acid sequence: CAWMGNNEQFF.

V usage is TRBV7-2 and J usage is TRBJ2-3; 10 bases align to TRBD2. Losses at the gene ends were 3 bases for V and 4 bases for J; bases not matched to a gene: 4. The CDR3 is 15 amino acids. Germline lookup yields CDR1 SGHTA and CDR2 FQGNSA. The CDR3 DNA reads as TGTGCCAGCAGCTTTGGGCTAGCGGGGGCAGATACGCAGTATTTT. Its protein is CASSFGLAGADTQYF.

The chain uses TRBV18 and TRBJ2-5; 7 bases are shared with TRBD2. Trimming cost V 0 bases and J 5 bases; bases outside gene matches: 9. This CDR3 has 16 amino acids. Germline V gives CDR1 KGHSH, CDR2 LQKENI. The CDR3 DNA reads TGTGCCAGCTCACCACCGATAGCGGGCAAACGCGAGACCCAGTACTTC. Translation gives CASSPPIAGKRETQYF. The variable domain in full, with the rest retrieved from reference TRBV18 and TRBJ2-5, is NAGVMQNPRHLVRRRGQEARLRCSPMKGHSHVYWYRQLPEEGLKFMVYLQKENIIDESGMPKERFSAEFPKEGPSILRIQQVVRGDSAAYFCASSPPIAGKRETQYFGPGTRLLVL.

The gene calls are TRBV7-9 and TRBJ1-4; D ambiguous. The V gene lost 1 base and the J gene lost 0 bases, with 3 bases spanning the gap. CDR1 SEHNR and CDR2 FQNEAQ come from the germline V gene (reference sequence). This CDR3 contains 14 residues. The CDR3 DNA is TGTGCCAGCAGCTTAGACACAACTAATGAAAAACTGTTTTTT. It is translated as CASSLDTTNEKLFF.

This clone was recorded once. The V call is TRBV5-1, the J call TRBJ2-7, with D possibly being TRBD2 (5 bases). This CDR3 contains 14 residues. In germline, CDR1 is SGHRS, CDR2 YFSETQ. V was clipped by 5 bases and J by 0 bases, with 12 bases between them. The CDR3 bases are TGCGCCAGCAGGCTTCTTGACTACTCCTACGAGCAGTACTTC. Translating gives CASRLLDYSYEQYF. Based on the CDR3 plus reference TRBV5-1 and TRBJ2-7, the full variable domain is KAGVTQTPRYLIKTRGQQVTLSCSPISGHRSVSWYQQTPGQGLQFLFEYFSETQRNKGNFPGRFSGRQFSNSRSEMNVSTLELGDSALYLCASRLLDYSYEQYFGPGTRLTVT.

This chain connects TRBV7-2 to TRBJ2-7, with 11 bases identical to TRBD1. The trim removed 9 bases at V and 4 bases at J, leaving 8 bases unmatched. Germline CDR1 SGHTA, CDR2 FQGNSA. The CDR3 runs 14 residues. The CDR3 sequence is CASTRTGGWYEQYF. CDR3 nucleotide sequence: TGTGCCAGTACCCGGACAGGGGGCTGGTACGAGCAGTACTTC.

This chain links TRBV28 with TRBJ1-1, with D perhaps matching TRBD1 (5 bases). This CDR3 has 10 residues. V was pared by 10 bases and J by 11 bases, with 14 bases between. Germline-derived CDR1 and CDR2 are MDHEN and SYDVKM. In DNA form, the CDR3 reads TGTGCCACTAATCACAGGATGGCTTTCTTT. Translated, it gives CATNHRMAFF.

The chain links TRBV19 to TRBJ2-7; either TRBD1 or TRBD2 may supply D (5 bases each). V lost 4 bases and J lost 3, with 13 bases in between. The CDR3 is 14 amino acids. CDR1 is LNHDA and CDR2 is SQIVND in the germline V gene (reference sequence). Here the CDR3 DNA reads TGTGCCAGTAGTACTGACGGGACCAGCTACGAGCAGTACTTC. This sequence encodes CASSTDGTSYEQYF.

The chain combines TRBV7-8 with TRBJ1-1, with D perhaps TRBD1 (5 bases). Germline CDR1 SGHVS, CDR2 FQNEAQ. V dropped 5 bases and J dropped 1 base, with 20 bases sitting between them. This CDR3 spans 17 amino acids. In nucleotides, the CDR3 is TGTGCCAGCAGCCTTAAATGGGGGGACCCTTCGAACACTGAAGCTTTCTTT. It encodes CASSLKWGDPSNTEAFF.

The chain uses TRBV7-6 and TRBJ1-5; tentative D call: TRBD1 (5 bases). The germline V gene encodes CDR1 SGHVS and CDR2 FNYEAQ. This CDR3 is 15 amino acids long. With 5 bases removed from V and 6 bases from J, the gap between germline ends came to 17 bases. CDR3 coding DNA: TGTGCCAGCAGCCCATATGGGGCGCCGGGTCAGCCCCAGCATTTT. This encodes CASSPYGAPGQPQHF.

V gene TRBV14 combines with J gene TRBJ1-2; tentatively, D is TRBD1 (6 bases). The V end lost 2 bases, the J end lost 8 bases, and 12 bases lay between the germline ends. Germline CDR1 SGHDN, CDR2 FVKESK. The CDR3 is made up of 13 amino acids. CDR3 amino acids: CASSQWGAGGYTF. Written as DNA, the CDR3 is TGTGCCAGCAGCCAATGGGGGGCCGGGGGCTACACCTTC.

V usage is TRBV5-1 and J usage is TRBJ1-1, with 8 bases that match TRBD1. The CDR3 is made up of 15 amino acids. Germline CDR1 and CDR2: SGHRS and YFSETQ. The ends lost 2 bases at V and 0 bases at J; junction bases unmatched: 3. DNA of the CDR3: TGCGCCAGCAGCTTTGGGGACAGGATGAACACTGAAGCTTTCTTT. Translated, it gives CASSFGDRMNTEAFF.

The gene calls are TRBV7-3 and TRBJ1-2; D is uncertain. The CDR3 totals 12 residues. With 5 bases removed from V and 1 base from J, the gap between germline ends came to 5 bases. From germline, CDR1 is SGHTA and CDR2 FQGTGA. The CDR3: CASSKYNYGYTF. The CDR3 region has the DNA TGTGCCAGCAGCAAGTATAACTATGGCTACACCTTC.

V usage is TRBV13 and J usage is TRBJ2-3; D might be TRBD1 or TRBD2, each matching 7 bases. From germline, CDR1 is PRHDT and CDR2 FYEKMQ (reference sequence). V was clipped by 8 bases and J by 0 bases, with 12 bases between them. The CDR3 is 14 amino acids. The CDR3 nucleotides read TGTGCCAGCCTCAGGGGGGGGAGCACAGATACGCAGTATTTT. This translates into CASLRGGSTDTQYF. Full variable domain (remainder filled in from reference TRBV13 and TRBJ2-3): AAGVIQSPRHLIKEKRETATLKCYPIPRHDTVYWYQQGPGQDPQFLISFYEKMQSDKGSIPDRFSAQQFSDYHSELNMSSLELGDSALYFCASLRGGSTDTQYFGPGTRLTVL.

V is TRBV4-1 and J is TRBJ2-3, with 11 bases matching TRBD2. The CDR3 runs 16 residues. With V trimmed by 2 bases and J by 5 bases, 6 bases remained unmatched. Germline CDR1 and CDR2: MGHRA and YSYEKL. Here the CDR3 reads CASSQLAGGGRDTQYF. CDR3 nucleotide sequence: TGCGCCAGCAGCCAACTAGCGGGGGGTGGGAGAGATACGCAGTATTTT.

The chain has TRBV28 and TRBJ1-2; perhaps TRBD1 as D (5 bases). Trimming stripped 1 base from V and 8 bases from J, with 8 bases between. CDR1 MDHEN and CDR2 SYDVKM come from the germline V gene. The CDR3 consists of 12 residues. CDR3 nucleotide sequence: TGTGCCAGCAGTTTATCAGGGCACGGCTACACCTTC. Translation: CASSLSGHGYTF.

This clone showed up just once. CDR3 sequence: CASSFDRGDYGYTF. DNA of the CDR3: TGTGCCAGCAGCTTCGACAGGGGGGACTATGGCTACACCTTC. The chain combines TRBV5-4 with TRBJ1-2, with TRBD1 matching 9 bases. CDR3 size: 14 residues. The germline V gene has CDR1 SGHNT and CDR2 YYREEE (reference sequence). The V gene end was trimmed by 2 bases and the J gene end by 3 bases; junction bases not matched to a gene: 2.

V is TRBV30 and J is TRBJ2-1; the D gene is possibly TRBD2 (6 bases). The CDR3 contains 14 residues. Germline lookup yields CDR1 GTSNPN and CDR2 SVGIG (reference sequence). Trimming shortened V by 5 bases and J by 5 bases, and 16 bases separated the two germline ends. Written as DNA, the CDR3 is TGTGCCTGGGACAATGCGGGGAGAAACAATGAGCAGTTCTTC. It codes for CAWDNAGRNNEQFF.

The rearrangement uses TRBV7-9 and TRBJ2-7; D gene unclear. The V and J ends lost 2 bases and 3 bases respectively, with 8 bases between them. CDR3 length: 13 amino acids. Looked up from germline, CDR1 is SEHNR and CDR2 is FQNEAQ (reference sequence). The CDR3 nucleotides are TGTGCCAGCAGCTTATATGGGGTCTACGAGCAGTACTTC. Its protein product is CASSLYGVYEQYF.

The rearrangement joins TRBV5-1 to TRBJ2-2, with D maybe TRBD1 (6 bases). Trimming left V 2 bases short and J 4 bases short, with 9 bases between. The germline gives CDR1 SGHRS, CDR2 YFSETQ. This CDR3 has 14 amino acids. CDR3: CASSFLTGTGELFF. CDR3 bases: TGCGCCAGCAGCTTCCTGACAGGCACCGGGGAGCTGTTTTTT. Full variable domain (rest looked up from reference TRBV5-1 and TRBJ2-2): KAGVTQTPRYLIKTRGQQVTLSCSPISGHRSVSWYQQTPGQGLQFLFEYFSETQRNKGNFPGRFSGRQFSNSRSEMNVSTLELGDSALYLCASSFLTGTGELFFGEGSRLTVL.

The genes are TRBV7-2 and TRBJ2-7, with 9 nucleotides matching TRBD2. Germline values: CDR1 SGHTA, CDR2 FQGNSA. V lost 5 bases, J lost 3 bases, and 8 bases stayed unmatched. This CDR3 has 15 residues. The CDR3 region is CASSPSSGGYYEQYF. The CDR3 coding sequence is TGTGCCAGCAGCCCGTCGAGCGGGGGGTACTACGAGCAGTACTTC.

The chain joins TRBV28 to TRBJ1-2; 8 positions match TRBD1. Unmatched junction bases numbered 11, after V lost 6 bases and J lost 2 bases. The CDR3 is 16 amino acids. CDR1 MDHEN and CDR2 SYDVKM come from the germline V gene. CDR3 sequence reads: CASSLPGQGENYGYTF. The CDR3 nucleotides are TGTGCCAGCAGCCTCCCCGGACAGGGAGAGAACTATGGCTACACCTTC.

The chain links TRBV12-5 to TRBJ2-6, with D unresolved. The germline V gene has CDR1 LGHNT and CDR2 FRNRAP. The CDR3 spans 15 residues. V lost 6 bases to trimming and J lost 2 bases, with 11 bases between them. The DNA of the CDR3 is TGTGCTAGTGGCCCTGGGCAACCTGGGGCCAACGTCCTGACTTTC. The encoded protein is CASGPGQPGANVLTF.

V and J are TRBV7-8 and TRBJ2-1; D gene ambiguous. The CDR3 spans 16 residues. Germline V gives CDR1 SGHVS, CDR2 FQNEAQ. Between the trimmed V and J ends, which lost 2 bases and 0 bases, there was a span of 11 bases. The CDR3 bases are TGTGCCAGCAGCTTAATCCGTATGACCTCCTACAATGAGCAGTTCTTC. This translates into CASSLIRMTSYNEQFF.

The V gene is TRBV7-2, the J gene TRBJ2-1; no clear D gene. Trimming took 6 bases from V and 9 from J, leaving 9 bases between them. This CDR3 contains 11 residues. Germline V gene data show CDR1 as SGHTA and CDR2 as FQGNSA. CDR3 region: CASSSGVEQFF. CDR3 bases: TGTGCCAGCAGTTCGGGTGTTGAGCAGTTCTTC. The full variable domain, completed using reference TRBV7-2 and TRBJ2-1, is GAGVSQSPSNKVTEKGKDVELRCDPISGHTALYWYRQSLGQGLEFLIYFQGNSAPDKSGLPSDRFSAERTGGSVSTLTIQRTQQEDSAVYLCASSSGVEQFFGPGTRLTVL.

The chain has TRBV27 and TRBJ1-2, with D hard to call. Trimming took 7 bases from V and 5 from J, leaving 23 bases between them. The CDR3 is made up of 16 amino acids. The V gene's germline CDR1 is MNHEY and CDR2 SMNVEV (reference sequence). CDR3: CASTRFGGSASYGYTF. The CDR3 region has the DNA TGTGCCAGCACTCGGTTTGGAGGTTCTGCGAGTTATGGCTACACCTTC.

The V and J genes are TRBV10-3 and TRBJ1-2; no definite D call. The CDR3 totals 13 residues. CDR1 and CDR2 (germline): ENHRY, SYGVKD. Trimming pared 7 bases from V and 11 bases from J, leaving 20 bases between. CDR3 nucleotides: TGTGCCATCACCCAGCTAGAGGTCGGGTTTTACACCTTC. Translating gives CAITQLEVGFYTF.

The rearrangement links TRBV5-1 to TRBJ1-1; tentatively, D is TRBD1 (6 bases). This CDR3 contains 18 residues. Germline CDR1 and CDR2: SGHRS and YFSETQ. The ends were cut back, 3 bases at V and 0 bases at J, with 21 bases in the middle. CDR3 nucleotide sequence: TGCGCCAGCAGCTGGAACACAGGGTTGGAAGGATTGAACACTGAAGCTTTCTTT. This translates into CASSWNTGLEGLNTEAFF.

The chain carries TRBV10-3 and TRBJ2-3; no clear D gene. Germline assignment: CDR1 ENHRY and CDR2 SYGVKD. There are 15 residues in the CDR3. The ends were cut back, 5 bases at V and 4 bases at J, with 16 bases in the middle. The CDR3 DNA is TGTGCCATCAGTACCCCCGGTGGATACGCAGATACGCAGTATTTT. This sequence encodes CAISTPGGYADTQYF.

The V gene is TRBV7-2, the J gene TRBJ1-4; D gene unclear. The CDR3 length is 14 residues. Germline assignment: CDR1 SGHTA and CDR2 FQGNSA. Trimming removed 3 bases from V and 0 bases from J, with 5 bases in between. As DNA, the CDR3 is TGTGCCAGCAGCTTCACTTCAACTAATGAAAAACTGTTTTTT. This sequence encodes CASSFTSTNEKLFF.